The rows below give T cell receptor beta chains drawn from one sample of a study of T cell repertoires in aging, cancer and after chemotherapy. MiXCR, applied by TCRdb to the multiplex PCR reads, yields one record per CDR3 protein. This table has around 12,000 distinct CDR3 sequences, 35% to 45% appearing once. The sequenced material came from blood. The receptor source for this set is a human donor in good health. The donor label of this sample is uncertain. The CDR3 runs from the conserved cysteine through the conserved F or W. The order of the fields is D gene, J gene, CDR3 length, clone size, V gene, CDR3 DNA, CDR3 protein. A D gene is named only where the DNA matches it firmly. Size is omitted from some rows. Given values are once, few, many or a class for expanded clones.

TRBD2,TRBJ2-5,13,few,TRBV6-1,TGTGCCAGCAGGACTAGCGGGGTGGAGACCCAGTACTTC,CASRTSGVETQYF
TRBD1,TRBJ2-1,16,few,TRBV6-1,TGTGCCAGCAGATTGGGACAGGGAAGCTCCTACAATGAGCAGTTCTTC,CASRLGQGSSYNEQFF
.,TRBJ2-5,14,few,TRBV5-6,TGTGCCAGCAGCTTGGGGGCGGGACAAGAGACCCAGTACTTC,CASSLGAGQETQYF
.,TRBJ1-4,13,few,TRBV27,TGTGCCAGCAGCTTAATAATGCGGGAAAAACTGTTTTTT,CASSLIMREKLFF
.,TRBJ2-5,13,.,TRBV19,TGTGCCAGCAGTTGGGGACCGGAATTGTCCCAGTACTTC,CASSWGPELSQYF
.,TRBJ2-1,13,.,TRBV18,TGTGCCAGCTCCCGGGGACCCCCAAATGAGCAGTTCTTC,CASSRGPPNEQFF
.,TRBJ2-7,12,medium-sized,TRBV11-3,TGTGCCAGCAGCTTATCAGGATACGAGCAGTACTTC,CASSLSGYEQYF
TRBD2,TRBJ2-5,14,few,TRBV19,TGTGCCAGTACAAGCGGGAGGGCCTGGGAGACCCAGTACTTC,CASTSGRAWETQYF
TRBD2,TRBJ2-7,16,once,TRBV19,TGTGCCAGTAGTAACCTGGGACTAGCGGGAGTCTACGAGCAGTACTTC,CASSNLGLAGVYEQYF
.,TRBJ1-3,14,few,TRBV15,TGTGCCACCAGCAGAGATTTCTCTGGAAACACCATATATTTT,CATSRDFSGNTIYF
.,TRBJ2-7,14,.,TRBV6-5,TGTGCCAGCAGTTACTCCGGTGGTAGTGGCGAGCAGTACTTC,CASSYSGGSGEQYF
.,TRBJ1-3,12,.,TRBV5-1,TGTGCCAGCAGCTTGGGTGGAAACACCATATATTTT,CASSLGGNTIYF
TRBD1,TRBJ2-5,13,.,TRBV5-1,TGCGCCAGCAGCCGACAGGGGGCAGAGACCCAGTACTTC,CASSRQGAETQYF
TRBD1,TRBJ2-2,14,medium-sized,TRBV19,TGTGCCAGCGGGGACAGGGTAATCACCGGGGAGCTGTTTTTT,CASGDRVITGELFF
TRBD2,TRBJ2-1,15,few,TRBV6-4,TGTGCCAGCAGTGACTCGACTAGCGGGTTTAATGAGCAGTTCTTC,CASSDSTSGFNEQFF
.,TRBJ1-2,14,.,TRBV5-4,TGTGCCAGCAGCTTAGCTGGCCGCGGGTATGGCTACACCTTC,CASSLAGRGYGYTF
.,TRBJ2-5,15,few,TRBV6-2/TRBV6-3,TGTGCCAGCAGTTACGGGGTCAGGGTACAAGAGACCCAGTACTTC,CASSYGVRVQETQYF
.,TRBJ2-3,13,few,TRBV6-1,TGTGCCAGCAGTGACACGCTCTTTGATACGCAGTATTTT,CASSDTLFDTQYF
.,TRBJ2-2,14,.,TRBV12-3/TRBV12-4,TGTGCCAGCAGTTTAGAACCCTCGATCGGGGAGCTGTTTTTT,CASSLEPSIGELFF
TRBD2,TRBJ2-3,14,medium-sized,TRBV29-1,TGCAGCGTTGACTCGGGGAGGGCCTCAGATACGCAGTATTTT,CSVDSGRASDTQYF
.,TRBJ2-1,14,.,TRBV6-5,TGTGCCAGCAGTTGGGCAGGGCTTTACAATGAGCAGTTCTTC,CASSWAGLYNEQFF
.,TRBJ1-4,14,few,TRBV19,TGTGCCAGCGCGAGGTGGGTTGGGAATGAAAAACTGTTTTTT,CASARWVGNEKLFF
TRBD1,TRBJ2-3,14,.,TRBV11-1,TGTGCCAGCACCACAGGGGCCCGCACAGATACGCAGTATTTT,CASTTGARTDTQYF
.,TRBJ2-1,15,.,TRBV5-6,TGTGCCACCACGACGGGACCGCGCCCCTACAATGAGCAGTTCTTC,CATTTGPRPYNEQFF
.,TRBJ1-3,17,few,TRBV12-3/TRBV12-4,TGTGCCAGCAGTTTAGAAGTCGGTGGGGCAGCTAAAAACACCATATATTTT,CASSLEVGGAAKNTIYF
.,TRBJ1-5,14,few,TRBV19,TGTGCCAGTAGTATGGGACTCGGGAATCAGCCCCAGCATTTT,CASSMGLGNQPQHF
TRBD1,TRBJ2-7,13,few,TRBV6-5,TGTGCCAGCAGTTCTTACAGGGGGTACGAGCAGTACTTC,CASSSYRGYEQYF
.,TRBJ2-4,12,once,TRBV11-3,TGTGCCAGCAGCTTAGTATCGGGCGACCAGTACTTC,CASSLVSGDQYF
.,TRBJ2-1,14,.,TRBV21-1,TGTGCCAGCAGCAGCCAACCATCCTACAATGAGCAGTTCTTC,CASSSQPSYNEQFF
TRBD2,TRBJ2-1,15,.,TRBV11-3,TGTGCCAGCACCACGCGAGCGGGACCCTACAATGAGCAGTTCTTC,CASTTRAGPYNEQFF
TRBD2,TRBJ2-7,15,.,TRBV6-1,TGTGCCAGCAGTGAAGGGACTAGCGGGAGCTACGAGCAGTACTTC,CASSEGTSGSYEQYF
.,TRBJ2-3,17,.,TRBV11-3,TGTGCCAGCAGCTTAGAAAGGGGACGGGGCAAAAGAGATACGCAGTATTTT,CASSLERGRGKRDTQYF
TRBD1,TRBJ2-1,15,.,TRBV6-4,TGTGCCAGCAGCTTGACAGGGGGCGACTACAATGAGCAGTTCTTC,CASSLTGGDYNEQFF
.,TRBJ2-2,17,medium-sized,TRBV5-5,TGTGCCAGCAGCTTGTTGGGGTCCGGCGGGGGCGCCGGGGAGCTGTTTTTT,CASSLLGSGGGAGELFF
TRBD2,TRBJ2-1,14,medium-sized,TRBV19,TGTGCCAGTAGCGCCTATGCGGGAGCCAATGAGCAGTTCTTC,CASSAYAGANEQFF
.,TRBJ2-2,11,.,TRBV6-4,TGTGCCAGCAGGAACCTTGGGGAGCTGTTTTTT,CASRNLGELFF
TRBD2,TRBJ2-1,16,.,TRBV29-1,TGCAGCGTCCCAAGGGGCAGCGGGGGCCCTCGGAATGAGCAGTTCTTC,CSVPRGSGGPRNEQFF
.,TRBJ1-3,16,few,TRBV5-6,TGTGCCAGCAGCTTGGGATTTGTGGGAACGGGAAACACCATATATTTT,CASSLGFVGTGNTIYF
TRBD1,TRBJ2-1,14,few,TRBV12-3/TRBV12-4,TGTGCCAGCACAGACAGGGCGTCGGTCAATGAGCAGTTCTTC,CASTDRASVNEQFF
TRBD2,TRBJ2-3,14,.,TRBV13,TGTGCCGTCGGGACTAGCGGGGGGGTAGATACGCAGTATTTT,CAVGTSGGVDTQYF
.,TRBJ2-3,16,.,TRBV5-1,TGCGCCAGCAGCTTCAGCCGGGACCTCACTATGGATACGCAGTATTTT,CASSFSRDLTMDTQYF
.,TRBJ2-7,13,.,TRBV27,TGTGCCAGCAGTTTAACACCCTCCTACGAGCAGTACTTC,CASSLTPSYEQYF
TRBD2,TRBJ2-7,13,.,TRBV27,TGTGCCAGCAGTTTTAGCGGGGGGTACGAGCAGTACTTC,CASSFSGGYEQYF